Each of the 23 T cell receptor beta chains below was sequenced from the same sample in a study of shared clonotypes between healthy human individuals. Method: immunoSEQ multiplex PCR; TCRdb's copy keeps in-frame clones and lacks some. This table holds approximately 2,300,000 clones, 85% to 95% found once. Sequenced input: naive CD4+ T cells from PBMCs. Subset defined: CD45RA+ positively selected. These receptors came from a man aged 18 to 30 in good health. Some clones in this sample may be carry-over from other donors' samples.

This rearrangement joins TRBV6-6 to TRBJ1-5; tentative D call: TRBD1 (6 bases). The V gene's germline CDR1 is MNHNY and CDR2 SVGAGI (reference sequence). Trimming took off 5 bases at V and 1 base at J, with 12 bases between the two ends. This CDR3 has 15 residues. The CDR3 bases are TGTGCCAGCAGTCAAACAGGGTTCAGCAATCAGCCCCAGCATTTT. Translated: CASSQTGFSNQPQHF.

This clone has a handful of counts. This rearrangement joins TRBV28 to TRBJ1-2; TRBD1 aligns across 9 bases. The V and J ends lost 6 bases and 5 bases, in that order; junction bases with no gene match: 7. The CDR3 loop spans 14 amino acids. CDR1 and CDR2 from the germline V gene are MDHEN and SYDVKM. The CDR3 loop is CASRYRGQGYGYTF. CDR3 nucleotide sequence: TGTGCCAGCAGATATAGGGGACAGGGTTATGGCTACACCTTC.

CDR3 sequence (DNA): TGTGCCAGTAGTATAGGTTTGGACAGGATAACTAACTATGGCTACACCTTC. Translation gives CASSIGLDRITNYGYTF. This rearrangement joins TRBV19 to TRBJ1-2; 7 positions agree with TRBD1. This CDR3 comprises 17 residues. Trimming at V came to 1 base and at J to 0 bases, leaving 8 bases not matched to a gene. CDR1 LNHDA and CDR2 SQIVND come from the germline V gene (reference sequence). Full variable domain (missing parts from reference TRBV19 and TRBJ1-2): DGGITQSPKYLFRKEGQNVTLSCEQNLNHDAMYWYRQDPGQGLRLIYYSQIVNDFQKGDIAEGYSVSREKKESFPLTVTSAQKNPTAFYLCASSIGLDRITNYGYTFGSGTRLTVV.

This clone was seen a single time. At the DNA level, this CDR3 is encoded by other sequences in the same sample as well. The rearrangement links TRBV27 to TRBJ2-7; the D is unclear. V was shortened by 2 bases and J by 1 base, with 6 bases between the two germline ends. Germline values: CDR1 MNHEY, CDR2 SMNVEV (reference sequence). The CDR3 is 13 residues long. For the CDR3, the DNA is TGTGCCAGCAGTTTAGCCGTTTCCTACGAGCAGTACTTC. It specifies CASSLAVSYEQYF.

This clone was counted between two and nine times. Other DNA sequences in this specimen translate into the identical CDR3. V gene TRBV5-1 combines with J gene TRBJ2-5, with 8 bases matching TRBD2. V lost 4 bases and J lost 2; bases outside the gene matches: 4. Germline V gene sequence: CDR1 SGHRS, CDR2 YFSETQ. CDR3 length equals 14 residues. The CDR3 sequence is CASSPTSGQETQYF. CDR3 nucleotides: TGCGCCAGCAGCCCCACTAGCGGACAAGAGACCCAGTACTTC. Looking up the rest from reference TRBV5-1 and TRBJ2-5 gives the full variable domain: KAGVTQTPRYLIKTRGQQVTLSCSPISGHRSVSWYQQTPGQGLQFLFEYFSETQRNKGNFPGRFSGRQFSNSRSEMNVSTLELGDSALYLCASSPTSGQETQYFGPGTRLLVL.

The CDR3 region is CASSPSRGRNTGELFF. The CDR3 region has the DNA TGTGCCAGCTCTCCATCCAGGGGAAGGAACACCGGGGAGCTGTTTTTT. This chain connects TRBV18 to TRBJ2-2; maybe TRBD1 (6 bases). The CDR3 totals 16 residues. From germline, CDR1 is KGHSH and CDR2 LQKENI. Between the trimmed V and J ends, which lost 6 bases and 1 base, there was a span of 15 bases. Based on the CDR3 plus reference TRBV18 and TRBJ2-2, the full variable domain is NAGVMQNPRHLVRRRGQEARLRCSPMKGHSHVYWYRQLPEEGLKFMVYLQKENIIDESGMPKERFSAEFPKEGPSILRIQQVVRGDSAAYFCASSPSRGRNTGELFFGEGSRLTVL.

Of note for this clone: Additional DNA sequences in this sample encode the identical CDR3. This chain joins TRBV9 and TRBJ1-2; no definite D call. V lost 0 bases to trimming and J lost 4 bases, with 10 bases between them. Germline CDR1 is SGDLS and CDR2 is YYNGEE. This CDR3 contains 14 residues. The CDR3 coding sequence is TGTGCCAGCAGCGTAGTTGAGGGAGGCTATGGCTACACCTTC. As protein: CASSVVEGGYGYTF.

This chain links TRBV6-1 with TRBJ1-1; the D gene is possibly TRBD1 (5 bases). CDR3 length: 15 amino acids. Per the germline V gene, CDR1 is MNHNS and CDR2 is SASEGT. Trimming cost V 2 bases and J 3 bases, with 13 bases left between them. CDR3 residues: CASSELGRGDTEAFF. Written as DNA, the CDR3 is TGTGCCAGCAGTGAATTAGGCCGGGGGGACACTGAAGCTTTCTTT.

To note about this clone: Other DNA sequences in the same sample also yield this CDR3. DNA for the CDR3: TGTGCCAGCAGTTATTCTGCAACTAATGAAAAACTGTTTTTT. It is translated as CASSYSATNEKLFF. V and J are TRBV27 and TRBJ1-4; D uncertain. Germline values: CDR1 MNHEY, CDR2 SMNVEV (reference sequence). This CDR3 contains 14 residues. Trimming cost V 4 bases and J 0 bases, with 6 bases left between them.

The chain recombines TRBV18 with TRBJ2-1; 13 bases match TRBD2. Germline trimming cut 2 bases from V and 9 bases from J; bases unmatched to any gene: 4. There are 15 residues in the CDR3. Germline CDR1 KGHSH, CDR2 LQKENI. The CDR3 here is CASSPGLAGVFEQFF. The CDR3 nucleotides are TGTGCCAGCTCACCAGGACTAGCGGGAGTTTTTGAGCAGTTCTTC.

The chain carries TRBV5-1 and TRBJ2-3; D is ambiguous. The V and J ends lost 4 bases and 5 bases respectively, with 17 bases between them. CDR1 SGHRS and CDR2 YFSETQ come from the germline V gene. CDR3 length equals 15 residues. CDR3 protein: CASSLTTPAGDTQYF. The CDR3 coding sequence is TGCGCCAGCAGCCTCACGACTCCTGCAGGAGATACGCAGTATTTT. The entire variable domain, with the rest obtained from reference TRBV5-1 and TRBJ2-3, is as follows: KAGVTQTPRYLIKTRGQQVTLSCSPISGHRSVSWYQQTPGQGLQFLFEYFSETQRNKGNFPGRFSGRQFSNSRSEMNVSTLELGDSALYLCASSLTTPAGDTQYFGPGTRLTVL.

This chain connects TRBV30 to TRBJ2-1; TRBD2 matches at 12 bases. The CDR3 has 14 residues. The germline gives CDR1 GTSNPN, CDR2 SVGIG (reference sequence). The V gene end was trimmed by 2 bases and the J gene end by 10 bases; junction bases not matched to a gene: 6. CDR3 DNA: TGTGCCTGGAGTCGACTAGCGGGAGTTGGCGAGCAGTTCTTC. Translating it yields CAWSRLAGVGEQFF.

V usage is TRBV5-1 and J usage is TRBJ2-3; 12 nucleotides line up with TRBD2. V shed 6 bases, J shed 6 bases, and the junction held 8 bases outside the gene matches. From germline, CDR1 is SGHRS and CDR2 YFSETQ. This CDR3 region has 15 residues. Here the CDR3 reads CASNPLAGGSDTQYF. CDR3 bases: TGCGCCAGCAACCCACTAGCGGGAGGTTCCGATACGCAGTATTTT.

The chain employs TRBV20-1 and TRBJ1-1; D unclear. V was trimmed by 7 bases and J by 1 base, leaving 7 bases between them. This CDR3 spans 11 amino acids. Germline V lookup: CDR1 DFQATT, CDR2 SNEGSKA (reference sequence). This chain's CDR3 is CSERANTEAFF. CDR3 coding DNA: TGCAGTGAGCGGGCGAACACTGAAGCTTTCTTT.

This chain uses TRBV5-4 with TRBJ2-1; 13 nucleotides line up with TRBD2. V dropped 5 bases and J dropped 5; count of bases not matched to a gene: 7. This CDR3 comprises 16 residues. Germline V gene sequence: CDR1 SGHNT, CDR2 YYREEE (reference sequence). CDR3: CASRYGTSGMNNEQFF. In nucleotides, the CDR3 is TGTGCCAGCAGATACGGGACTAGCGGGATGAACAATGAGCAGTTCTTC.

V and J are TRBV19 and TRBJ2-5; possible D gene TRBD2, 7 bases. The germline V gene has CDR1 LNHDA and CDR2 SQIVND (reference sequence). The V and J ends lost 6 bases and 5 bases respectively, with 16 bases between them. This CDR3 contains 14 residues. The CDR3 sequence: CASRETGRGETQYF. CDR3 coding DNA: TGTGCCAGTAGGGAAACAGGGAGGGGGGAGACCCAGTACTTC.

The gene calls are TRBV5-4 and TRBJ2-2, with 13 bases matching TRBD2. V shed 6 bases and J 6 bases; nucleotides not matched to a gene: 8. This CDR3 region has 16 residues. The germline V gene has CDR1 SGHNT and CDR2 YYREEE (reference sequence). CDR3 protein: CASTLGGLAGAGELFF. CDR3 in DNA: TGTGCCAGCACCCTCGGTGGACTAGCGGGAGCCGGGGAGCTGTTTTTT.

V and J are TRBV28 and TRBJ2-7; 9 bases are a match to TRBD2. The germline V gene has CDR1 MDHEN and CDR2 SYDVKM. V was pared by 9 bases and J by 1 base, with 4 bases of the junction left unmatched. CDR3 size: 13 residues. The CDR3, as DNA: TGTGCCAGTGGACTAGCGCTATCCTACGAGCAGTACTTC. Its translation: CASGLALSYEQYF.

The V call is TRBV7-9, the J call TRBJ2-1, with 10 positions matching TRBD1. The J segment lost 9 bases and the V segment lost 4 bases, leaving 6 bases of the junction unmatched. This CDR3 spans 14 amino acids. CDR1 is SEHNR and CDR2 is FQNEAQ in the germline V gene (reference sequence). CDR3 sequence: CASSSGTGASEQFF. The CDR3 DNA reads as TGTGCCAGCAGCTCGGGGACAGGGGCATCTGAGCAGTTCTTC.

The gene calls are TRBV27 and TRBJ2-5, with D tentatively TRBD1 (5 bases). The CDR3 contains 13 residues. Germline CDR1 and CDR2: MNHEY and SMNVEV (reference sequence). V lost 6 bases and J 2 bases, leaving 10 bases between the germline ends. The CDR3 coding sequence is TGTGCCAGCAGCGGACATATACAAGAGACCCAGTACTTC. Encoded protein: CASSGHIQETQYF.

The chain has TRBV28 and TRBJ2-5; 7 bases line up with TRBD2. The CDR3 sequence is 12 residues long. Germline V gives CDR1 MDHEN, CDR2 SYDVKM. The trim removed 5 bases at V and 3 bases at J, leaving 0 bases unmatched. Here the CDR3 reads CASSLAEETQYF. The CDR3 DNA is TGTGCCAGCAGTCTAGCGGAAGAGACCCAGTACTTC.

The V gene is TRBV28, the J gene TRBJ2-3, with D perhaps matching TRBD2 (6 bases). The germline V gene encodes CDR1 MDHEN and CDR2 SYDVKM. The CDR3 totals 14 residues. V was clipped by 3 bases and J by 4 bases, with 11 bases between them. CDR3 DNA sequence: TGTGCCAGCAGTTTGGGGGGTCAGGCAGATACGCAGTATTTT. Amino acid sequence: CASSLGGQADTQYF.

This clone was seen once. V gene TRBV29-1 combines with J gene TRBJ2-7; 8 bases agree with TRBD1. The CDR3 length is 13 residues. The J segment lost 5 bases and the V segment lost 3 bases, leaving 6 bases of the junction unmatched. From germline, CDR1 is SQVTM and CDR2 ANQGSEA. The CDR3 bases are TGCAGCGTTGACCGGACAGGGTCCAACGAGCAGTACTTC. It is translated as CSVDRTGSNEQYF.